This T cell receptor beta chain stems from a study of T cell clusters in autoimmune cytopenias (dated by TCRdb to between 2018 and 2021). Regarding the research as a whole: The median TRB sequencing depth was around 50,000 reads per sample, and the median number of distinct TRB clonotypes was more than 2,000 per sample. Alongside healthy, CLL and autoimmune hepatitis controls, autoimmune cytopenia patients had their peripheral blood TRB and IGH repertoires sequenced at active disease and again during treatment follow-up. The goal of the study was to find out whether patients with autoimmune cytopenia have a disease-specific immune repertoire signature that could be used as a blood-based biomarker. What the work shows at the level of the full study, not this receptor alone: Healthy donors had almost three times as many exclusive TRB clusters as active autoimmune hepatitis patients, a finding consistent with an autoimmunity-wide signature. TRB repertoire shifts, with less even repertoires observed in secondary cytopenia and CLL, were mostly attributed to lymphoma bias rather than autoimmunity. The T cell clusters were defined in silico only, and their functional role remained to be validated experimentally. A lack of physiological T cell clusters in primary autoimmune cytopenia patients was suggested by GLIPH, as 51 clusters were found to be exclusive to healthy donors versus 17 exclusive to patients. In the comparison of secondary cytopenia with CLL, no cluster-lack signature showed up, apparently because the dominant lymphoma-associated repertoire masked the signature.

For each sample, TRB amplification used 200 to 250 ng of peripheral blood genomic DNA, equal to some 37,000 genome equivalents. To amplify TRB rearrangements, a touch-down multiplex PCR protocol was run with the TRB-A and TRB-B primer pools combined in a single tube. Two consecutive PCR reactions with Phusion HS II polymerase added Illumina adapters and sample indices to the amplicons. After gel purification with the NucleoSpin Gel and PCR Clean-up kit, the amplicons were quantified by Qubit and checked for quality on an Agilent 2100 Bioanalyzer. Sequencing of the libraries was performed on an Illumina MiSeq with 600-cycle, single-indexed, paired-end runs. Per the source publication's procedure: Alignment and assembly of TRB reads were performed with MiXCR version 2.1.12 and the default MiXCR reference library. A clone was defined by each unique CDR3 nucleotide sequence, and analysis was restricted to productive sequences with at least two reads. To assess repertoire diversity, an R script computed alpha-parameterized diversity profiles (alpha 0 to 5), which included the Shannon (alpha 1) and Simpson (alpha 2) indices. The tcR package was used to compute combinatorial TRB VJ usage, and cohorts were compared on this usage by principal component analysis with ade4. Using GLIPH, TCRbeta CDR3s were clustered on pairs of cohorts matched for age and read depth, and a Wilcoxon test was used to compare cluster frequencies. TCRdb reanalyzed the reads, keeping one entry per CDR3 protein sequence and omitting DNA. The V and J calls were not made by the authors but by TCRdb's processing. The sample's table lists a count of about 710 distinct CDR3 sequences. The ten largest clones add up to about 32% of the sample.

About this clonotype itself: Its target antigen remains unknown.

Via the germline V gene (reference sequence), CDR1 is MNHEY and CDR2 SMNVEV. The CDR3 runs 13 residues from the cysteine to the phenylalanine. No DNA appears here. This sample was also put to use in a study of T cell repertoires in aging, cancer and after chemotherapy. The second paper further reports: Donors spanned six age groups from 30 or younger to 70 or older, with at least three individuals per group. Paired pre- and post-chemotherapy samples in the hematological group came from chronic lymphocytic leukemia patients treated with fludarabine- or bendamustine-based regimens. About 9.3 million TCR reads were contained in the full dataset. Untreated patients with hematological or solid cancers showed significantly lower blood TCR diversity and higher clonality than age-matched healthy donors. Declining TCR diversity with age in healthy donors was mainly explained by loss of richness; in cancer patients, loss of evenness also contributed. An increase in median generation probability over the chemotherapy interval was observed in both cancer cohorts, suggesting that the repertoire was reconstituted through rebound thymic output. It was noted by the authors that conclusions about immunological memory after chemotherapy cannot be drawn from the repertoire data. Lymphoid organ infiltration was present in hematological cancer patients, and this infiltration may itself impair thymic emigration or peripheral T cell expansion. The study profiled peripheral blood TCR beta repertoires from healthy donors and cancer patients to examine immunoaging and T cell reconstitution after chemotherapy. Alongside around 97 healthy donors serving as a reference group, the cohort included some 220 cancer patients, of whom roughly 92 had hematological cancers and 110 to 140 had solid cancers. TRB sequences were processed with MiXCR versions 2.12 and 3.0.5. The repertoire metrics were Shannon diversity, evenness, clonality (defined as one minus evenness), and alpha-parameterized diversity profiles covering alpha 0 to 5. Generation probabilities of clones in paired pre- and post-chemotherapy samples were computed with the IGoR algorithm.

This TCR was recovered from a human donor with an autoimmune cytopenia or autoimmune hepatitis (not recorded which). Sequenced: peripheral blood. The chain is assembled from TRBV27 and TRBJ2-6. The CDR3 reads as follows: CASSEQGANVLTF.